The present entry profiles one T cell receptor (beta chain) with its context. The antigen remains unidentified. It was focal radiation plus CTLA-4 blockade with ipilimumab that patients with chemo-refractory metastatic non-small-cell lung cancer received. Some clones are missing from TCRdb's copy, which holds only in-frame ones; the method was immunoSEQ multiplex PCR. This sample carries some 110,000 clones, about 80% of them seen once, and the ten largest clones take around 3%. These data are taken from a study of radiotherapy plus CTLA-4 blockade in lung cancer. About the research overall: Objective responses emerged in about 20% of patients, and roughly 32% attained disease control.

V gave up 2 bases and J gave up 8 bases; unmatched junction bases: 3. Germline values: CDR1 KGHSH, CDR2 LQKENI. This CDR3 has 13 amino acids. General study findings and limits: Response was reportedly best predicted by early blood T cell clone dynamics, with interferon-beta. Subsequent to radiotherapy plus ipilimumab, tumor-derived TCR clones underwent expansion in blood.

The chain is built from TRBV18 and TRBJ1-2, with 9 bases lining up with TRBD1. The material sequenced was peripheral blood, taken from a patient treated with radiotherapy plus ipilimumab. This receptor was identified in a human donor with non-small cell lung cancer that progressed on radiotherapy plus ipilimumab. Some clones in this sample may be carry-over from other donors' samples. The CDR3 is CASSPGTGGGYTF. The CDR3 DNA sequence: TGTGCCAGCTCACCAGGCACAGGGGGCGGCTACACCTTC.